This TCR delta chain is drawn from a study of gamma-delta chains in newborns, infants, children (dated by TCRdb to about 2019). Study-wide context: According to the study title, microbial exposure causes polyclonal expansion of innate gammadelta T cells right after birth. The study examined the way microbial exposure affected innate gammadelta T cell populations in human newborns right after birth.

Instrument used: Illumina MiSeq. TCRdb called clones from the public reads with CATT, and repeated DNA sequences were later combined into one row. The sample data list 15,000 or so delta-chain clones, and roughly 7.3% of these were observed just once. Of the sample, about 20% is held by the ten largest clones. Based on the germline V gene, the CDR1 and CDR2 sequences are GEAIGNYY and EKD. CDR3 length: 18 amino acids, cysteine to phenylalanine. Only the CDR3 DNA stays, 54 bases, in frame from base 1. Germline trimming amounts to 3 bases on V and 0 bases on J, with 11 as the count of junction bases outside the gene matches. This clone has a handful of counts. The antigen this receptor binds is unknown. Base qualities were left out, and no much larger clone turns up one base away.

The rearrangement joined TRDV2 to TRDJ2; 8 bases in the middle match TRDD3. This sequence was found in a child who was a newborn, infant or young child, either healthy, febrile or measles-vaccinated (not recorded which). The sequenced material came from blood. This receptor has the CDR3 CACDPLLGVLALTAQLFF. The DNA reads TGTGCCTGTGACCCTTTACTGGGGGTCCTCGCTTTGACAGCACAACTCTTCTTT.